The 9 T cell receptor beta chains below all came from one sample that was sequenced in a study of early T cells in non-severe SARS-CoV-2 infection. In TCRdb, the 5' RACE reads were re-called with MiXCR into one record per CDR3 protein. The sample lists 30,000 to 35,000 distinct CDR3 sequences, more than 4.5% occurring once. Input material: whole blood. The origin of the receptors is an adult who was a healthcare worker with PCR-confirmed SARS-CoV-2 infection or an uninfected control (not recorded which).

The rearrangement uses TRBV7-6 and TRBJ2-3; D possibly corresponds to TRBD2 (5 bases). Per germline, CDR1 SGHVS and CDR2 FNYEAQ. This CDR3 has 15 amino acids. V was cut by 4 bases and J by 0 bases, with 11 bases left in between. The CDR3 DNA sequence: TGTGCCAGCAGCTCTTGGGCGGGTAGCACAGATACGCAGTATTTT. This sequence encodes CASSSWAGSTDTQYF. Drawing the rest from reference TRBV7-6 and TRBJ2-3, the complete variable domain is GAGVSQSPRYKVTKRGQDVALRCDPISGHVSLYWYRQALGQGPEFLTYFNYEAQQDKSGLPNDRFSAERPEGSISTLTIQRTEQRDSAMYRCASSSWAGSTDTQYFGPGTRLTVL.

The chain links TRBV7-9 to TRBJ2-2; 12 positions match TRBD1. The CDR3 has 15 residues. Germline V CDR1 and CDR2: SEHNR, FQNEAQ (reference sequence). The trim removed 5 bases at V and 4 bases at J, leaving 2 bases unmatched. Written as DNA, the CDR3 is TGTGCCAGCAGCCCGGGACAGGGGGCCACCGGGGAGCTGTTTTTT. It codes for CASSPGQGATGELFF.

This clonotype was detected ten times or more. The rearrangement uses TRBV9 and TRBJ2-3; a weak D match, TRBD1 (6 bases). Germline CDR1 reads SGDLS; CDR2 reads YYNGEE. V lost 1 base and J 0 bases, leaving 9 bases between the germline ends. The CDR3 length is 15 residues. The CDR3: CASSVMGQSTDTQYF. The CDR3 DNA follows: TGTGCCAGCAGCGTAATGGGACAAAGCACAGATACGCAGTATTTT.

At least ten counts were recorded for this clonotype. The chain is built from TRBV6-2 or TRBV6-3 and TRBJ2-6; D is ambiguous. The CDR3 consists of 15 residues. Trimming left V 4 bases short and J 0 bases short, with 7 bases between. CDR1 MNHEY and CDR2 SVGEGT come from the germline V gene. The CDR3 nucleotides read TGTGCCAGCAGTTCTCCATACTCTGGGGCCAACGTCCTGACTTTC. Its translation: CASSSPYSGANVLTF.

This clonotype was observed at least ten times. The CDR3 here is CSGSNRDRTNYGYTF. DNA for the CDR3: TGCAGCGGCTCCAACCGGGACAGGACTAACTATGGCTACACCTTC. V is TRBV29-1 and J is TRBJ1-2, with 8 bases lining up with TRBD1. Per the germline V gene, CDR1 is SQVTM and CDR2 is ANQGSEA. This CDR3 has 15 residues. The V segment lost 7 bases and the J segment 0 bases; nucleotides outside the gene matches: 10.

The chain is built from TRBV12-3 or TRBV12-4 and TRBJ2-1; TRBD2 might be the D (6 bases). The CDR3 runs 15 residues. The V gene lost 4 bases and the J gene lost 1 base, with 11 bases spanning the gap. CDR3 in amino acids: CASSSRETSYNEQFF. In DNA form, the CDR3 reads TGTGCCAGCAGTTCCCGGGAGACTTCCTACAATGAGCAGTTCTTC.

This clonotype was counted ten times or more. The J gene is TRBJ2-3, the V gene TRBV6-5; 12 bases map to TRBD2. CDR1 MNHEY and CDR2 SVGAGI come from the germline V gene. The CDR3 is 15 amino acids. The trim removed 2 bases at V and 5 bases at J, leaving 2 bases unmatched. CDR3 sequence: CASSYLAGGRDTQYF. CDR3 DNA sequence: TGTGCCAGCAGTTACCTAGCGGGAGGGCGAGATACGCAGTATTTT.

The sample holds many counts of this clonotype. V usage is TRBV18 and J usage is TRBJ2-7, with TRBD2 matching 10 bases. V was pared by 6 bases and J by 4 bases, with 9 bases of the junction left unmatched. CDR1 KGHSH and CDR2 LQKENI come from the germline V gene. This CDR3 is built from 15 residues. CDR3 region: CASSPGSGREYEQYF. The CDR3 nucleotides read TGTGCCAGCTCTCCAGGAAGCGGGAGGGAATACGAGCAGTACTTC.

This clonotype was observed at least ten times. This chain connects TRBV27 to TRBJ1-1, with 7 bases that match TRBD1. CDR3 length: 14 amino acids. Unmatched junction bases numbered 9, after V lost 5 bases and J lost 6 bases. Germline V CDR1 and CDR2: MNHEY, SMNVEV (reference sequence). CDR3 residues: CASSPLGQASEAFF. The CDR3 DNA reads as TGTGCCAGCAGTCCCCTTGGACAGGCTTCTGAAGCTTTCTTT.